A single count supports the clone carrying this T cell receptor (beta chain). Its antigen is unidentified. This may stem from a read error, because a much larger clone lies one nucleotide away. Addition of a universal primer site occurred through template switching, and cDNA carried unique molecular identifiers. TCRdb itself ran the 5' RACE reads through MiXCR, one entry per CDR3 protein. Of around 1.7 million distinct CDR3 sequences listed, roughly a third are singletons. This entry comes from a study of identical twins. The CDR3 has 12 residues. Germline assignment: CDR1 MNHEY and CDR2 SVGEGT. Trimming left V 1 base short and J 7 bases short, with 8 bases between. The study's findings and limits: Abundant beta clonotypes from cord blood bore fewer insertions; memory repertoires lacked this pattern. The models systematically underestimated how much out-of-frame TCR alpha was shared in monozygotic twins. Conclusions were drawn cross-sectionally by statistical analysis, without following the same donors.

Sequenced: cord blood. This chain joins TRBV6-2 or TRBV6-3 and TRBJ2-7; no definite D call. The clonotype originates from a newborn girl in good health. CDR3 bases: TGTGCCAGCAGTTACTTTGGCGATGAGCAGTACTTC. It specifies CASSYFGDEQYF.